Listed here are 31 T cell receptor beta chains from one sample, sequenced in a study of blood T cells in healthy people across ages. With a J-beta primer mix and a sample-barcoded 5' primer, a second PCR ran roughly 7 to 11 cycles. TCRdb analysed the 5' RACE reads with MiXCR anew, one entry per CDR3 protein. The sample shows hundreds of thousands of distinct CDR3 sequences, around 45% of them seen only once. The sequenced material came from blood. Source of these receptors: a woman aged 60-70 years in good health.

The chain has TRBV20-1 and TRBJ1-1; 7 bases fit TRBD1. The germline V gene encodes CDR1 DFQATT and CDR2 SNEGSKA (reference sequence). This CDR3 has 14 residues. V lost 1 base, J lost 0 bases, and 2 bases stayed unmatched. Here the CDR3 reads CSARGGTVNTEAFF. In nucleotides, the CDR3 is TGCAGTGCTAGAGGGGGGACAGTGAACACTGAAGCTTTCTTT.

CDR3 residues: CASSKNSYNEQFF. The CDR3 nucleotides are TGTGCCAGCAGTAAAAACTCCTACAATGAGCAGTTCTTC. The chain combines TRBV2 with TRBJ2-1, with unresolved D. There are 13 residues in the CDR3. Trimming took off 5 bases at V and 0 bases at J, with 5 bases between the two ends. Germline V gene lookup returns CDR1 SNHLY and CDR2 FYNNEI.

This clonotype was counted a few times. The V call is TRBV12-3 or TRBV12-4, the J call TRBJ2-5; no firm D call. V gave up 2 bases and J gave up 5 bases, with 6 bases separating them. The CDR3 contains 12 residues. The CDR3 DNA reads TGTGCCAGCAGTTTATACCCGGAGACCCAGTACTTC. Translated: CASSLYPETQYF.

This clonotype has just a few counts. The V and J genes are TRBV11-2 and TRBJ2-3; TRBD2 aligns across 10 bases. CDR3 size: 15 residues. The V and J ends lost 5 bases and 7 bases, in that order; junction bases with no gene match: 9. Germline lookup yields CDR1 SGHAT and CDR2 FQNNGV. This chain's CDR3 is CASSPGSGRINTQYF. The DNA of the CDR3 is TGTGCCAGCAGCCCGGGTAGCGGGAGGATTAATACGCAGTATTTT.

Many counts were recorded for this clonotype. The CDR3 region has the DNA TGTGCCAGCAGCCTAACCCCCCGGATCGAGCAGTACTTC. Residues: CASSLTPRIEQYF. The chain has TRBV2 and TRBJ2-7; D unclear. This CDR3 has 13 residues. Germline V gene sequence: CDR1 SNHLY, CDR2 FYNNEI. V shed 6 bases and J shed 6 bases, with 15 bases lying between them. Complete variable domain (other parts from reference TRBV2 and TRBJ2-7): EPEVTQTPSHQVTQMGQEVILRCVPISNHLYFYWYRQILGQKVEFLVSFYNNEISEKSEIFDDQFSVERPDGSNFTLKIRSTKLEDSAMYFCASSLTPRIEQYFGPGTRLTVT.

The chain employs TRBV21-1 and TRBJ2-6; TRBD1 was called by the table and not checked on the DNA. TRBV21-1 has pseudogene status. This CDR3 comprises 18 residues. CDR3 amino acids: CASSKPGQGPSGANVLTF. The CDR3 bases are TGTGCCAGCAGCAAGCCGGGACAGGGCCCCTCTGGGGCCAACGTCCTGACTTTC.

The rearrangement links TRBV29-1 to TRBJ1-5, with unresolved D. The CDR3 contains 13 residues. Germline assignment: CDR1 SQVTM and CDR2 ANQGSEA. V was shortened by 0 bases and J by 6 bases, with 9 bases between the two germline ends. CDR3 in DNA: TGCAGCGTTGAAGAAGGCCATGGTCAGCCCCAGCATTTT. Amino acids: CSVEEGHGQPQHF.

CDR3 in amino acids: CASSARGVAEETQYF. The CDR3 DNA sequence: TGTGCCAGCAGCGCGAGGGGGGTAGCAGAAGAGACCCAGTACTTC. The genes are TRBV7-9 and TRBJ2-7; D is possibly TRBD1 or TRBD2 (6 bases each). Judging by the DNA end, TRBJ2-5 fits better; the J call may be wrong. CDR3 size: 15 residues. The V gene's germline CDR1 is SEHNR and CDR2 FQNEAQ (reference sequence).

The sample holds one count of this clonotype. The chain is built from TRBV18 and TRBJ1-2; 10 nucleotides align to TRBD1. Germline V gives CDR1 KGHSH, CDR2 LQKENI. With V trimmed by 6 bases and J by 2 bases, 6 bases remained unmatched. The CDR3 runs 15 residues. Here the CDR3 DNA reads TGTGCCAGCTCGCAGGGACAGGGGTCCAACTATGGCTACACCTTC. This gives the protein CASSQGQGSNYGYTF.

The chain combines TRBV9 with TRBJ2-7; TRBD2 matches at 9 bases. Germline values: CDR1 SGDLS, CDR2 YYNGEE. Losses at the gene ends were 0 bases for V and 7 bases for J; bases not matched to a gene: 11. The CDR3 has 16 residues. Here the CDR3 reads CASSVGGSGSRVEQYF. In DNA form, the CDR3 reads TGTGCCAGCAGCGTAGGCGGTAGCGGGAGCCGGGTGGAGCAGTACTTC.

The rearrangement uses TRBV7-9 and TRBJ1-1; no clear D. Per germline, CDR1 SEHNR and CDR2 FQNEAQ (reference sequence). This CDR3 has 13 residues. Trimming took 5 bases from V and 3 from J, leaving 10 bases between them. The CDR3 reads CASSERWDTEAFF. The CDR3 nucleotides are TGTGCCAGCAGCGAAAGGTGGGACACTGAAGCTTTCTTT.

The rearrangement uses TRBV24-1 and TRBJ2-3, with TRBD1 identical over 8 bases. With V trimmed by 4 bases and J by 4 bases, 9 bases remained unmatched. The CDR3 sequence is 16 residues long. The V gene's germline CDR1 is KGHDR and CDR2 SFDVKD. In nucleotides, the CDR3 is TGTGCCACCAGTGACCCCGGACAGGGCAGCTCAGATACGCAGTATTTT. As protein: CATSDPGQGSSDTQYF.

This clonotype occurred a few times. The CDR3 sequence is CASSQGTATNYGYTF. DNA for the CDR3: TGTGCCAGCAGCCAAGGGACAGCAACTAACTATGGCTACACCTTC. This chain links TRBV28 with TRBJ1-2; 7 positions match TRBD1. V was clipped by 6 bases and J by 0 bases; unmatched bases: 7. This CDR3 region has 15 residues. Per the germline V gene, CDR1 is MDHEN and CDR2 is SYDVKM.

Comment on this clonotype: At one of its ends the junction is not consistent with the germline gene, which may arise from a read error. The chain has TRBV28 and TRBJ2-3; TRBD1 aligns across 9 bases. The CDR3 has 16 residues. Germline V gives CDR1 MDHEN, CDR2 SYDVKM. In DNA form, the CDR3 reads TGTGCCTGCAGTTCCTCCGGGACAGGGTATTCAGATACGCAGTATTTT. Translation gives CACSSSGTGYSDTQYF.

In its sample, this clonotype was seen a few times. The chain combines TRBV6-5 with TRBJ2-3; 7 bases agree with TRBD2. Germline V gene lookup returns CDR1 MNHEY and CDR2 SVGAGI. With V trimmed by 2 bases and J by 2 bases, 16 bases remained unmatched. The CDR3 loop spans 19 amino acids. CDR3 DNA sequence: TGTGCCAGCAGTTACCCCCGGGGGGATAGCGGAACCTACACAGATACGCAGTATTTT. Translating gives CASSYPRGDSGTYTDTQYF.

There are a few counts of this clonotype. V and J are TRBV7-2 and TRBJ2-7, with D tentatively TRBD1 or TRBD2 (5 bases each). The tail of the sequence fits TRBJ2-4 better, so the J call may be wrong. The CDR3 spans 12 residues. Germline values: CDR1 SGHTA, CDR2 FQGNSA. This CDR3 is CASSGRGDIQYF. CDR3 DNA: TGTGCCAGCTCGGGAAGGGGAGACATTCAGTACTTC.

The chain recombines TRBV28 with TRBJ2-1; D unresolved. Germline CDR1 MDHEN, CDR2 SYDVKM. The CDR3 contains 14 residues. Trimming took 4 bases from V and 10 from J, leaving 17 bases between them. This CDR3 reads CASSWTESVYEQFF. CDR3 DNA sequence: TGTGCCAGCAGTTGGACGGAGAGCGTCTACGAGCAGTTCTTC.

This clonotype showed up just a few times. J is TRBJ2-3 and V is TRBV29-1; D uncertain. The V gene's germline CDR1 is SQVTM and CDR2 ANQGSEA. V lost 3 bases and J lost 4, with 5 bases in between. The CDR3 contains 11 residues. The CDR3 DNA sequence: TGCAGCGTTGAGCCCGCAGATACGCAGTATTTT. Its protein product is CSVEPADTQYF.

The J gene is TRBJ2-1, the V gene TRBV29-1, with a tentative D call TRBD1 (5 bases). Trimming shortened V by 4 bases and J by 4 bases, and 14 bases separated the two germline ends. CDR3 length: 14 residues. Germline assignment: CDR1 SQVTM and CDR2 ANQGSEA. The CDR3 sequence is CSVAGDSNYNEQFF. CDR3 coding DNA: TGCAGCGTTGCGGGTGACAGTAATTACAATGAGCAGTTCTTC.

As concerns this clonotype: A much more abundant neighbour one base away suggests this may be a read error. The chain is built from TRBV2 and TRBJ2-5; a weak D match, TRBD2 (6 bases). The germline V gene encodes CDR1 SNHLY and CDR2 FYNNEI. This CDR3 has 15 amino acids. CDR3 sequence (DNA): TGTGCCGGCAGTGCCACGGAGGGTCGGGCAGAGACCCAGTACTTC. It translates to CAGSATEGRAETQYF.

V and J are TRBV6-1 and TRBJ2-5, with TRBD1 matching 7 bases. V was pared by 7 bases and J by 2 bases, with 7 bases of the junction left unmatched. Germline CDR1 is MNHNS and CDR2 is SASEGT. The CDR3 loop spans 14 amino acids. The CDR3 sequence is CASNPRQGQETQYF. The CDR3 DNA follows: TGTGCCAGCAATCCACGACAGGGACAAGAGACCCAGTACTTC.

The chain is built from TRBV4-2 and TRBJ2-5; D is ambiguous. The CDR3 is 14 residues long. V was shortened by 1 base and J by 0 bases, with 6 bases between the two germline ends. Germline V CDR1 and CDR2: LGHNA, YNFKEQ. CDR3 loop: CASSQVSNQETQYF. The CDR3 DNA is TGTGCCAGCAGCCAAGTTTCCAACCAAGAGACCCAGTACTTC.

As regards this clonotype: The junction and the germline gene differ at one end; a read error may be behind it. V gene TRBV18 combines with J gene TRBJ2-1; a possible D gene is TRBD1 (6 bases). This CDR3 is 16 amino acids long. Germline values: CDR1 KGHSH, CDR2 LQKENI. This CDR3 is CASSPPGTSTGDEQFF. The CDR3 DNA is TGTGCCAGCTCGCCACCCGGGACCTCGACAGGAGATGAGCAGTTCTTC.

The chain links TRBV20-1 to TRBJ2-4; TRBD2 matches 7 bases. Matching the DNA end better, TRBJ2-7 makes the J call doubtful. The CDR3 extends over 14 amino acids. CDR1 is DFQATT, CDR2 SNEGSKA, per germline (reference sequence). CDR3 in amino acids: CSARAAGKGNEQYF. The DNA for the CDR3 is TGCAGTGCTAGAGCAGCGGGAAAGGGTAACGAGCAGTACTTC.

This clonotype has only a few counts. CDR3 DNA sequence: TGTGCCAGCAGCCGTGACCGGGACGTAATACTACGGGGCTACACCTTC. It yields the protein CASSRDRDVILRGYTF. The chain uses TRBV11-1 and TRBJ1-2, with D perhaps matching TRBD1 (5 bases). The CDR3 extends over 16 amino acids. Between the trimmed V and J ends, which lost 5 bases and 8 bases, there was a span of 24 bases. The V gene's germline CDR1 is SGHAT and CDR2 FQDESV (reference sequence). Full variable domain (outside the CDR3, taken from reference TRBV11-1 and TRBJ1-2): EAEVAQSPRYKITEKSQAVAFWCDPISGHATLYWYRQILGQGPELLVQFQDESVVDDSQLPKDRFSAERLKGVDSTLKIQPAELGDSAMYLCASSRDRDVILRGYTFGSGTRLTVV.

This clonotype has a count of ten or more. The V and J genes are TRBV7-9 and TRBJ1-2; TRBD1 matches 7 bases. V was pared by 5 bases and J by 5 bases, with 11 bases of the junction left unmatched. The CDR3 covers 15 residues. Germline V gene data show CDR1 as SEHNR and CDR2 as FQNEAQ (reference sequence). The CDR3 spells CASSPSSGGLYGYTF. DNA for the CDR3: TGTGCCAGCAGCCCTTCCTCAGGGGGGCTTTATGGCTACACCTTC.

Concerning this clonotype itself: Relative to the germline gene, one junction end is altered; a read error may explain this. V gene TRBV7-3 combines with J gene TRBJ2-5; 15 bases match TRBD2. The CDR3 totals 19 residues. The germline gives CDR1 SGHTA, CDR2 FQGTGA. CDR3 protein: CASSSIRLGLAGGPNEQYF. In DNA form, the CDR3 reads TGTGCCAGCAGCTCTATACGTCTAGGACTAGCGGGAGGGCCCAACGAGCAGTATTTC.

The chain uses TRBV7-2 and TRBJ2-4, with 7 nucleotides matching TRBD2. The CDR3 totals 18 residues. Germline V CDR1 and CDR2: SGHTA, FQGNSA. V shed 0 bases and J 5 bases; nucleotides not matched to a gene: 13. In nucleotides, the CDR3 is TGTGCCAGCAGCTTAGCGCCATGGCGGGAGACGCTACAAAACATTCAGTACTTC. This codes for CASSLAPWRETLQNIQYF. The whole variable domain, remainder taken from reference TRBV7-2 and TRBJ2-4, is GAGVSQSPSNKVTEKGKDVELRCDPISGHTALYWYRQSLGQGLEFLIYFQGNSAPDKSGLPSDRFSAERTGGSVSTLTIQRTQQEDSAVYLCASSLAPWRETLQNIQYFGAGTRLSVL.

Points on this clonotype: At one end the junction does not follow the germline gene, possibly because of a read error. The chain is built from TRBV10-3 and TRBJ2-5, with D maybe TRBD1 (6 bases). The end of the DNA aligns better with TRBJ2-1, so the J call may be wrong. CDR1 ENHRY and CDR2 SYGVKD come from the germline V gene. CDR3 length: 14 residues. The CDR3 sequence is CAISESTGQETQFF. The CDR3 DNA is TGTGCTATCAGTGAGTCAACAGGGCAAGAGACCCAGTTCTTC.

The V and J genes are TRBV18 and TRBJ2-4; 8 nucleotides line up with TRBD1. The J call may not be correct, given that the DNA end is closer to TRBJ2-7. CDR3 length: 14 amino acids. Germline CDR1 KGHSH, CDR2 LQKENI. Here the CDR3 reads CASSPGQERYEQYF. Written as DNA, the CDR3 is TGTGCCAGCTCACCGGGACAGGAGAGGTACGAGCAGTACTTC.

The chain's CDR3 is CSAPNRGGYTF. CDR3 in DNA: TGCAGTGCTCCCAACAGGGGTGGCTACACCTTC. J is TRBJ1-2 and V is TRBV20-1; 7 positions match TRBD1. The CDR3 loop spans 11 amino acids. The germline CDR1 and CDR2 sequences are DFQATT and SNEGSKA (reference sequence). J lost 7 bases, V lost 5 bases, and 4 bases had no gene match.